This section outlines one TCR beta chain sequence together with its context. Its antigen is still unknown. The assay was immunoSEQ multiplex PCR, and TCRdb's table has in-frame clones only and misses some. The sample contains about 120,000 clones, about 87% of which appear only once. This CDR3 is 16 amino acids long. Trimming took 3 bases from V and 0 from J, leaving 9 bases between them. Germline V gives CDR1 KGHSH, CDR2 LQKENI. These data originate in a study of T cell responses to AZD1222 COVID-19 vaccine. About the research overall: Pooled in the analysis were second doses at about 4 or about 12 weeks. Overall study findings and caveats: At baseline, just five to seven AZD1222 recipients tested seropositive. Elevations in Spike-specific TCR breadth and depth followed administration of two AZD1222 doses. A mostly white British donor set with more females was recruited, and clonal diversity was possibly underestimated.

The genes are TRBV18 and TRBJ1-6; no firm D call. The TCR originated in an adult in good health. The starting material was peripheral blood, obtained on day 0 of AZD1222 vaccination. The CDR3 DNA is TGTGCCAGCTCACCGTCGAGGAGCTCCTATAATTCACCCCTCCACTTT. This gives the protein CASSPSRSSYNSPLHF.